This entry concerns a single TCR beta chain. This entry is derived from a study of human T cells and chemical hapten exposure. TCRdb re-called the RACE reads with MiXCR, one entry per CDR3 protein. The table records approximately 90,000 distinct CDR3 sequences, approximately 9% of them present only once. The CDR3 runs 15 residues. Germline trimming cut 4 bases from V and 7 bases from J; bases unmatched to any gene: 10. The germline V gene has CDR1 SGHNT and CDR2 YYREEE (reference sequence). This sample's time point: pre-sensitization, week 0. Stated treatment: therapeutic diphenylcyclopropenone sensitization with weekly scalp DPC.

This sequence originates from a man between 35 and 55 years old with alopecia areata. Some clones in this sample may be carry-over from other donors' samples. This sequence joins TRBV5-4 and TRBJ2-1; 8 nucleotides agree with TRBD1. This specimen consisted of whole blood, obtained in connection with sensitization to the hapten diphenylcyclopropenone (DPC). CDR3 bases: TGTGCCAGCAGCGCCGGACAGGGTCTCTCAAATGAGCAGTTCTTC. Its protein product is CASSAGQGLSNEQFF.